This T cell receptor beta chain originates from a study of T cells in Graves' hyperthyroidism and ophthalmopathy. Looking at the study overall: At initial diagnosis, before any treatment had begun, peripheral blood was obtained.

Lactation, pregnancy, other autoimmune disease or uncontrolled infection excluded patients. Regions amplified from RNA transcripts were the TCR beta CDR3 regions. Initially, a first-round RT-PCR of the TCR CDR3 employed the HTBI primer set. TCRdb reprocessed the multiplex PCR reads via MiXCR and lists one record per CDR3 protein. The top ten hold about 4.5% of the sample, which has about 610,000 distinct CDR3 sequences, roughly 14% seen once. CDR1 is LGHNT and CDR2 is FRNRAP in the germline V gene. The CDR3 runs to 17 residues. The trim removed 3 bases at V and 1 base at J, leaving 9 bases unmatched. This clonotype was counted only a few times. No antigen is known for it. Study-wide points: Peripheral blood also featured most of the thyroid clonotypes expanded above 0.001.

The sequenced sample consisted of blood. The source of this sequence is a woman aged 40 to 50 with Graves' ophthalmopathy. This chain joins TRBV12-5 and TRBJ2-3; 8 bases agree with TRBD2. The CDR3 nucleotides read TGTGCTAGTGGTTTACCGTGGAGCGGGAGTGGCACAGATACGCAGTATTTT. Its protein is CASGLPWSGSGTDTQYF.